What follows is one T cell receptor (beta chain) and its context. Its antigen is not known. Germline CDR1 and CDR2: DFQATT and SNEGSKA (reference sequence). The CDR3 has 14 residues. V shed 3 bases, J shed 4 bases, and the junction held 6 bases outside the gene matches. The data derive from a study of response to subunit inactivated influenza vaccine. Study findings and constraints: With each seasonal influenza vaccination, the authors suggested, few new T cells are recruited.

TCRdb used MiXCR to reprocess the RT-PCR reads, holding one entry per CDR3 protein. The sample records under 200,000 distinct CDR3 sequences, 11% being singletons. Here the sequenced sample was non-naive T cells sorted from PBMCs, taken 40 to 50 days after vaccination. The chain is built from TRBV20-1 and TRBJ2-1, with 7 bases lining up with TRBD2. The receptor's source is a man over 45 who received an inactivated influenza vaccine. The CDR3 protein is CSASPGRRYNEQFF. In nucleotides, the CDR3 is TGCAGTGCTAGTCCCGGGAGGAGATACAATGAGCAGTTCTTC.